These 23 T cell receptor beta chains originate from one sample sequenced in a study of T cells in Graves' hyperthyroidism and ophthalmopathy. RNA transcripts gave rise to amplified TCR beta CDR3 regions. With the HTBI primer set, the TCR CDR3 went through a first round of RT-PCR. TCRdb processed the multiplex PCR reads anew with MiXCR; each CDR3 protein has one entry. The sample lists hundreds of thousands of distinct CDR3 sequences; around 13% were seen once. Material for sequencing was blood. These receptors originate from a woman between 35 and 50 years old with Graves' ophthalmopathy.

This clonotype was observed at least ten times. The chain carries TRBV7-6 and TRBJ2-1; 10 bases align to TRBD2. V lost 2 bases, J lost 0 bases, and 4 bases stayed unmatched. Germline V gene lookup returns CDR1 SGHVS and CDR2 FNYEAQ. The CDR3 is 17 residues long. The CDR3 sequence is CASSLRTSGPSYNEQFF. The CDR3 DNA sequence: TGTGCCAGCAGCTTAAGGACTAGCGGACCCTCCTACAATGAGCAGTTCTTC. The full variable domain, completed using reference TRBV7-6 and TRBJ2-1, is GAGVSQSPRYKVTKRGQDVALRCDPISGHVSLYWYRQALGQGPEFLTYFNYEAQQDKSGLPNDRFSAERPEGSISTLTIQRTEQRDSAMYRCASSLRTSGPSYNEQFFGPGTRLTVL.

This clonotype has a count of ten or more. As DNA, the CDR3 is TGTGCCAGCAGTGAGTTTGGGGTGGCGGAGGAGAACACTGAAGCTTTCTTT. This sequence encodes CASSEFGVAEENTEAFF. This chain connects TRBV2 to TRBJ1-1; D unresolved. Trimming took off 3 bases at V and 1 base at J, with 18 bases between the two ends. The CDR3 is 17 amino acids. Germline assignment: CDR1 SNHLY and CDR2 FYNNEI.

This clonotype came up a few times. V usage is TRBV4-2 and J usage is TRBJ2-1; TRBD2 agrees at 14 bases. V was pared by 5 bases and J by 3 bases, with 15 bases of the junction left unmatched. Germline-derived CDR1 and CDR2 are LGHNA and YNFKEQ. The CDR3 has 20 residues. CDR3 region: CASSKRQGLAGEANYNEQFF. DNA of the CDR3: TGTGCCAGCAGCAAAAGGCAGGGACTAGCGGGAGAAGCCAACTACAATGAGCAGTTCTTC.

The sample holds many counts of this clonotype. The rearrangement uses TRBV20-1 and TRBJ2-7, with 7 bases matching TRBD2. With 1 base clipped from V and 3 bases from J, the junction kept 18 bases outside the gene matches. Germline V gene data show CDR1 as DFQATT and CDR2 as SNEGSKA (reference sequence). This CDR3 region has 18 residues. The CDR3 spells CSARASGPTSRGYYEQYF. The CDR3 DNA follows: TGCAGTGCTAGAGCTTCAGGTCCAACTTCGCGGGGGTACTACGAGCAGTACTTC.

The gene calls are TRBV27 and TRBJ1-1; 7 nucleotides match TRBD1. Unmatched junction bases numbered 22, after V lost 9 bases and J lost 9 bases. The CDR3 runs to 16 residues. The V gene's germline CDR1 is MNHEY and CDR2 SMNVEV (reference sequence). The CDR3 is CASRPSAGQPGRQAFF. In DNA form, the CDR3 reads TGTGCCAGTCGACCCTCAGCGGGACAGCCGGGGAGGCAAGCTTTCTTT.

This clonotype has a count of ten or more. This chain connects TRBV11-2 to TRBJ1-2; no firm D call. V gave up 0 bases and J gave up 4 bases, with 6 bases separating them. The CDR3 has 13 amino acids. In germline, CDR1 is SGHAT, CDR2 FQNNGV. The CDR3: CASSLDHGYGYTF. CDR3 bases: TGTGCCAGCAGCTTAGATCACGGCTATGGCTACACCTTC.

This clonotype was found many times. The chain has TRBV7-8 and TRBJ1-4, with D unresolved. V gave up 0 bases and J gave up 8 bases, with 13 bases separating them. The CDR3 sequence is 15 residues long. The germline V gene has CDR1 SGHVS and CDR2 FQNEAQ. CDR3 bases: TGTGCCAGCAGCTTAGCTCGGACGCGGAGAGAAAAACTGTTTTTT. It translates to CASSLARTRREKLFF.

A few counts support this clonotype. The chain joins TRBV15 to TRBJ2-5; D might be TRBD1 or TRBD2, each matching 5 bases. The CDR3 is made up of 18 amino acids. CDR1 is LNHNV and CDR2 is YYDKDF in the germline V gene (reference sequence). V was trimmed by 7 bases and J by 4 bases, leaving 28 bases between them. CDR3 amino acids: CATTKFGPGLGSGETQYF. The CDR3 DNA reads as TGTGCCACCACCAAGTTCGGGCCGGGGCTGGGGTCGGGAGAGACCCAGTACTTC.

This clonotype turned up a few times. The CDR3 nucleotides are TGTGCCAGCAGTGAGTTTAGGGGGGGGGACACAGATACGCAGTATTTT. Protein sequence: CASSEFRGGDTDTQYF. The chain employs TRBV2 and TRBJ2-3, with D possibly matching TRBD2 (7 bases). From germline, CDR1 is SNHLY and CDR2 FYNNEI. V was shortened by 3 bases and J by 2 bases, with 15 bases between the two germline ends. This CDR3 contains 16 residues.

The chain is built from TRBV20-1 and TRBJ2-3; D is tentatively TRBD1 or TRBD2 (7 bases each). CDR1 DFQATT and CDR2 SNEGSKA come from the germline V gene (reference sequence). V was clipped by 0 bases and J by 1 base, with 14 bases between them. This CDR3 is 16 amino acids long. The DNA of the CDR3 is TGCAGTGCTAGAGATCCAGGGGGGGGCCGCACAGATACGCAGTATTTT. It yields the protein CSARDPGGGRTDTQYF.

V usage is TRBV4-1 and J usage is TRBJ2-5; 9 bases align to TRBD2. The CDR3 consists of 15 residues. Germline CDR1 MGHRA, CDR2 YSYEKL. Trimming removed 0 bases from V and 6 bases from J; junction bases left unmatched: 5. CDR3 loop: CASSQDFAGGKTQYF. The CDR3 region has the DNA TGCGCCAGCAGCCAAGATTTCGCGGGGGGGAAGACCCAGTACTTC.

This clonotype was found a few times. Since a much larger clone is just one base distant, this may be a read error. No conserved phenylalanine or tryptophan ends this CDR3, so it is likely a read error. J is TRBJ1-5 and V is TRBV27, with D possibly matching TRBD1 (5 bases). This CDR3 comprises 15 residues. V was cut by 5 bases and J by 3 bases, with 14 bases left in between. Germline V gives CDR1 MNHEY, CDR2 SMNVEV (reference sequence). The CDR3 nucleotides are TGTGCCAGCAGTCGGCAACCTGGGACCAATCAGCCCCAGCATCTT. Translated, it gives CASSRQPGTNQPQHL.

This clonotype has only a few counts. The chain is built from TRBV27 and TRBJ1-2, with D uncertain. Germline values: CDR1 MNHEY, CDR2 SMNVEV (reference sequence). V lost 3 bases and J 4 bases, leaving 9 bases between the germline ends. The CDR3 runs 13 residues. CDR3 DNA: TGTGCCAGCAGTTTGAACAGCTTCTATGGCTACACCTTC. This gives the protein CASSLNSFYGYTF.

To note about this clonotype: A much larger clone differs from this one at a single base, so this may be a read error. The CDR3 reads CAGTIPWDYSPQNTEAFF. CDR3 bases: TGTGCCGGCACCATCCCCTGGGATTACAGCCCCCAGAACACTGAAGCTTTCTTT. The chain uses TRBV7-2 and TRBJ1-1; D gene unclear. The CDR3 has 18 residues. Trimming removed 11 bases from V and 1 base from J, with 29 bases in between. Germline CDR1 and CDR2: SGHTA and FQGNSA.

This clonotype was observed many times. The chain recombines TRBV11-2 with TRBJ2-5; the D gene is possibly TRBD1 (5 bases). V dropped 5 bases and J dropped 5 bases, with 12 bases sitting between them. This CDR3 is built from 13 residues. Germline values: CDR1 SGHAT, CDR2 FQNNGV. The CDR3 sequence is CASSRKSGETQYF. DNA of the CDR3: TGTGCCAGCAGCCGAAAATCAGGGGAGACCCAGTACTTC.

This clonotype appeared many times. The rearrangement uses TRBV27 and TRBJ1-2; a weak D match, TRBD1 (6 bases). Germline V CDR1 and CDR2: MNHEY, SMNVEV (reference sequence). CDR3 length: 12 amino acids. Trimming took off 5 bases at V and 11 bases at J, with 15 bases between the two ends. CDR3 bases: TGTGCCAGCAGTGCGACAGGCCAACGGTACACCTTC. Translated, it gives CASSATGQRYTF.

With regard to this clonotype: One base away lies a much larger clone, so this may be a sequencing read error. The CDR3 region is CASGGGATQYF. The CDR3 nucleotides read TGTGCCAGCGGCGGAGGGGCGACCCAGTACTTC. The chain recombines TRBV7-9 with TRBJ2-5, with D possibly matching TRBD2 (6 bases). Germline values: CDR1 SEHNR, CDR2 FQNEAQ (reference sequence). V gave up 8 bases and J gave up 7 bases, with 11 bases separating them. This CDR3 is 11 amino acids long.

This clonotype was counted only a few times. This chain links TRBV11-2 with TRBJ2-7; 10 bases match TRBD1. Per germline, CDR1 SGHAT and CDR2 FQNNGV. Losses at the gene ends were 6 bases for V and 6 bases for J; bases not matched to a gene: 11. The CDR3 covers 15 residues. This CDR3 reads CASSHKGTGDVEQYF. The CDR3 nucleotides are TGTGCCAGCAGTCACAAGGGGACAGGGGATGTCGAGCAGTACTTC.

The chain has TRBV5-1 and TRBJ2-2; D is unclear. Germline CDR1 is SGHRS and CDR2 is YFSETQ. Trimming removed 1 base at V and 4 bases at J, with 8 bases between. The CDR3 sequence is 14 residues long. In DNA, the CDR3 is TGCGCCAGCAGCTTGATCAGCGTCACCGGGGAGCTGTTTTTT. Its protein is CASSLISVTGELFF.

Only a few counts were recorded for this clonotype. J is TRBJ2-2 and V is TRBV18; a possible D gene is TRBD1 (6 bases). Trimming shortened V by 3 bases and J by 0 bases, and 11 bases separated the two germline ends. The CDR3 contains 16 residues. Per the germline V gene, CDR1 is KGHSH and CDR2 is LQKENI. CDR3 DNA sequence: TGTGCCAGCTCACCTACCGGGACAACGAACACCGGGGAGCTGTTTTTT. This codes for CASSPTGTTNTGELFF.

The CDR3 bases are TGTGCCAGCAGGCACAGGGGGCCGGGTGGGGAAAAACTGTTTTTT. Its translation is CASRHRGPGGEKLFF. The chain couples TRBV7-9 to TRBJ1-4; 9 bases align to TRBD1. The CDR3 runs 15 residues. Germline values: CDR1 SEHNR, CDR2 FQNEAQ (reference sequence). J lost 8 bases, V lost 6 bases, and 10 bases had no gene match.

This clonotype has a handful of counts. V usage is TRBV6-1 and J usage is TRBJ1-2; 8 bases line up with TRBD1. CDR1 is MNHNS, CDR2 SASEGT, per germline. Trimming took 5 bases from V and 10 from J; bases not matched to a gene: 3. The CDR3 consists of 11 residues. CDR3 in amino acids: CASSRDRYYTF. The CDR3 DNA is TGTGCCAGCAGTCGGGACAGGTACTACACCTTC.

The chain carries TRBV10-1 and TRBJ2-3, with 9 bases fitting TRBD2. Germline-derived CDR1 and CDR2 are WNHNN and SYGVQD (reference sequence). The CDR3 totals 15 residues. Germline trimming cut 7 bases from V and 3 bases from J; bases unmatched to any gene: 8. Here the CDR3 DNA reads TGCGCCAGCACCGAGGGACTAGCCCCTACAGATACGCAGTATTTT. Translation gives CASTEGLAPTDTQYF.